One and the same sample provided the 2 T cell receptor beta chains below, sequenced in a study of T cell clones after liver transplantation. Clones were read by immunoSEQ multiplex PCR, and TCRdb kept only the in-frame ones, dropping some. The data contain about 45,000 clones, roughly 84% of them singletons. The sample was CD4+ T cells from blood, taken 24 months after liver transplant. The receptors shown here come from a human patient who received a liver transplant. The T cells may partly be graft donor cells.

The rearrangement uses TRBV7-9 and TRBJ2-1; possibly TRBD2 for D (6 bases). From germline, CDR1 is SEHNR and CDR2 FQNEAQ (reference sequence). The CDR3 is 14 residues long. Between the trimmed V and J ends, which lost 3 bases and 7 bases, there was a span of 13 bases. In nucleotides, the CDR3 is TGTGCCAGCAGCTTTCTGACTAGGGCGAATGAGCAGTTCTTC. It yields the protein CASSFLTRANEQFF. The entire variable domain, with the rest obtained from reference TRBV7-9 and TRBJ2-1, is as follows: DTGVSQNPRHKITKRGQNVTFRCDPISEHNRLYWYRQTLGQGPEFLTYFQNEAQLEKSRLLSDRFSAERPKGSFSTLEIQRTEQGDSAMYLCASSFLTRANEQFFGPGTRLTVL.

The chain couples TRBV20-1 to TRBJ2-4; D remains unclear. This CDR3 has 11 amino acids. CDR1 DFQATT and CDR2 SNEGSKA come from the germline V gene (reference sequence). V shed 5 bases and J shed 5 bases, with 7 bases lying between them. The CDR3 loop is CSAAPENIQYF. CDR3 in DNA: TGCAGTGCTGCCCCCGAAAACATTCAGTACTTC.